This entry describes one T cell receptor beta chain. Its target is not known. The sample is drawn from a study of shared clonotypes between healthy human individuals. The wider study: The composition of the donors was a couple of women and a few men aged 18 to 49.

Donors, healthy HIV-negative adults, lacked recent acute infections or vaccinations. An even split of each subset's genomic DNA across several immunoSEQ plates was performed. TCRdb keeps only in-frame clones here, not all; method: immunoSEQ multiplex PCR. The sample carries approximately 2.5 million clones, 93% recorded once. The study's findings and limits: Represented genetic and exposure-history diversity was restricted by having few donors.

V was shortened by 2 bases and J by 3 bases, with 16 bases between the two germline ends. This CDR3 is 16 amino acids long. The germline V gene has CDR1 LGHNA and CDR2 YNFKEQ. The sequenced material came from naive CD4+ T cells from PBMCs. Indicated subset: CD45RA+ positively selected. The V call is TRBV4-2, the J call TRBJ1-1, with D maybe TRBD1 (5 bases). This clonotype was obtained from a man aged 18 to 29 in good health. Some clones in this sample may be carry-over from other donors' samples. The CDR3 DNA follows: TGTGCCAGCAGCCAATTGGGACCCGGGGGGGACACTGAAGCTTTCTTT. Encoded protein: CASSQLGPGGDTEAFF.